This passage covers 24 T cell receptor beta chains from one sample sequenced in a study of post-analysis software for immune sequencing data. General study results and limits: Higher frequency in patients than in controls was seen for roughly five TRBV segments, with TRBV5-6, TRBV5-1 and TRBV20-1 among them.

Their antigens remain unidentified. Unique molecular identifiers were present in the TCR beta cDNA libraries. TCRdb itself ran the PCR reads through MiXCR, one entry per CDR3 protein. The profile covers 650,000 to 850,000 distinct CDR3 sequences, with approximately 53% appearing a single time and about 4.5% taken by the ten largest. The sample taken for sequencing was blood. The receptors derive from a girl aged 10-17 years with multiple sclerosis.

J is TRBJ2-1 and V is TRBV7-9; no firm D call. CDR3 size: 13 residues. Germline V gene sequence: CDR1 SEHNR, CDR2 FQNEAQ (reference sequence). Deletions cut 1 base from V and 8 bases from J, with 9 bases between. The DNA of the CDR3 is TGTGCCAGCAGCTTAGTTTTTGCCTATGAGCAGTTCTTC. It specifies CASSLVFAYEQFF.

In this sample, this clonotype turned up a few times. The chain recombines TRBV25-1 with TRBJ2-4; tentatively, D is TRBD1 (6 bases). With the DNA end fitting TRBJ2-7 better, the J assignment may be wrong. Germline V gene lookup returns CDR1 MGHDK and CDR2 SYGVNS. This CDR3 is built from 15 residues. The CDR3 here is CASSEYTGLHYEQYF. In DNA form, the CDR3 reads TGTGCCAGCAGTGAATATACAGGGTTGCATTACGAGCAGTACTTC.

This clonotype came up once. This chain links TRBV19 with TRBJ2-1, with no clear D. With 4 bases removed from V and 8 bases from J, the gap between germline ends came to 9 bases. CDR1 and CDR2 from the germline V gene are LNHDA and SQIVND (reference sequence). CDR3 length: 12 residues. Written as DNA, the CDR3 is TGTGCCAGTAGTAGGGGTTTTCATGAGCAGTTCTTC. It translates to CASSRGFHEQFF.

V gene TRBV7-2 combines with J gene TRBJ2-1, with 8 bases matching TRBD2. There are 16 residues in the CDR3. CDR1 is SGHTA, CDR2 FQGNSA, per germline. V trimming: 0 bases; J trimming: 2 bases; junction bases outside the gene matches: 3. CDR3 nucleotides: TGTGCCAGCAGCTTAGCTGGCGGGAGGACCTACAATGAGCAGTTCTTC. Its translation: CASSLAGGRTYNEQFF.

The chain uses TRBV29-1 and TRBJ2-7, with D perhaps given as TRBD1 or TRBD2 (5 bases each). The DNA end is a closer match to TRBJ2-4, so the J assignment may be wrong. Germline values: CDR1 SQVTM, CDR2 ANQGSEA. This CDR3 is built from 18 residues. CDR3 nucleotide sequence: TGCAGCGTTGAACCTATGGGGGACGGACGGTATGGCAAAAACATTCAGTACTTC. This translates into CSVEPMGDGRYGKNIQYF.

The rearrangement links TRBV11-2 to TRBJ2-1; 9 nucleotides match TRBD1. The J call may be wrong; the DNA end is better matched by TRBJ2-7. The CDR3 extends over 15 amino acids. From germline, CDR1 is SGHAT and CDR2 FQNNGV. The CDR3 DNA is TGTGCCAGCAGCTTAACTGAGGGGACAGGGAAGGAGCAGTACTTC. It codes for CASSLTEGTGKEQYF.

CDR3 DNA: TGTGCCAGCAGATCTAGCGGGAGAGCTACCACAGATACGCAGTATTTT. Its translation: CASRSSGRATTDTQYF. J is TRBJ2-3 and V is TRBV6-8; 10 bases are shared with TRBD2. CDR3 length: 16 amino acids. The ends lost 6 bases at V and 2 bases at J; junction bases unmatched: 8. From germline, CDR1 is MNHGY and CDR2 SAAAGT.

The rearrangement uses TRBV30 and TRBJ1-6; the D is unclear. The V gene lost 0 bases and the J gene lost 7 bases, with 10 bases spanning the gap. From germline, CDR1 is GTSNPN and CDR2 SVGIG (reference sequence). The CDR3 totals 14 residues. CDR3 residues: CAWSVRRPNSPLHF. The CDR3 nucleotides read TGTGCCTGGAGTGTGAGGAGGCCAAATTCACCCCTCCACTTT.

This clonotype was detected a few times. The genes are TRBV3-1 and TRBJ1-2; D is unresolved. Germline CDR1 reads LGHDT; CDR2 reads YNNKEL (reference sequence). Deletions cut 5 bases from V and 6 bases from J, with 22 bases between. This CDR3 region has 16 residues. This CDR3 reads CASSSRAERHGHGYTF. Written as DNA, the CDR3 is TGTGCCAGCAGCTCCCGAGCGGAGCGCCATGGGCATGGCTACACCTTC.

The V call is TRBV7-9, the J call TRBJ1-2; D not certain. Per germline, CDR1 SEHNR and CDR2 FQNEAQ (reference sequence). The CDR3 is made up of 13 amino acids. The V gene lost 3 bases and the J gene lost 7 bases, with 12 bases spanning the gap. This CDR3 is CASSFGFDGGYTF. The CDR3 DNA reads TGTGCCAGCAGCTTTGGGTTTGATGGTGGCTACACCTTC.

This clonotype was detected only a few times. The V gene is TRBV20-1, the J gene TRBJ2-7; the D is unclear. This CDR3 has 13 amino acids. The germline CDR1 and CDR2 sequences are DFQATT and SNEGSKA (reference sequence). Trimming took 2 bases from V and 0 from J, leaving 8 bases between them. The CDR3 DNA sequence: TGCAGTGCTAGAATGGTCAGCTCCTACGAGCAGTACTTC. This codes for CSARMVSSYEQYF.

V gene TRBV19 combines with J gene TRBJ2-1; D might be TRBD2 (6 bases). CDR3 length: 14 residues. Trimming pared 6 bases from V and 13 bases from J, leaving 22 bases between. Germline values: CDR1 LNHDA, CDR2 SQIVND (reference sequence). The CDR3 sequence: CASRKDSGSETQFF. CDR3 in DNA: TGTGCCAGTAGGAAGGATAGCGGAAGCGAGACCCAGTTCTTC.

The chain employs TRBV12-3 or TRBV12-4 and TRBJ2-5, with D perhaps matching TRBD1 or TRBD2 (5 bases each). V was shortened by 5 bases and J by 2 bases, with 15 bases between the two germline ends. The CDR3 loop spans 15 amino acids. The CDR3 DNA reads TGTGCCAGCAGTACCCACGGGACCGAACAAGAGACCCAGTACTTC. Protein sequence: CASSTHGTEQETQYF.

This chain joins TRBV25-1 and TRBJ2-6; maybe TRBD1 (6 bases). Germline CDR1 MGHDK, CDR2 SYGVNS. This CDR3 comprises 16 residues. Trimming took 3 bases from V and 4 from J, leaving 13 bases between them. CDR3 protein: CASSDQYRAGANVLTF. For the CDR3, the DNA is TGTGCCAGCAGTGACCAATACAGGGCCGGGGCCAACGTCCTGACTTTC.

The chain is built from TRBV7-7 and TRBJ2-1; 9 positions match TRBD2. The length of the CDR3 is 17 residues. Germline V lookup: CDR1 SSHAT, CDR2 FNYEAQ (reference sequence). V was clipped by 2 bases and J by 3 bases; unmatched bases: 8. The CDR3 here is CASSLSRKRGDYNEQFF. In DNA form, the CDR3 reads TGTGCCAGCAGCTTAAGCCGCAAGCGGGGGGACTACAATGAGCAGTTCTTC.

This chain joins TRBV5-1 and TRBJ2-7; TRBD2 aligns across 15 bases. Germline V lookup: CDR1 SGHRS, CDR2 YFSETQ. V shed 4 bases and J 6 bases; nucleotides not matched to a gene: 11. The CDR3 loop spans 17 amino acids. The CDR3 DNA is TGCGCCAGCAGCACCAACGGACTAGCGGGAGGGCCGGGCGAGCAGTACTTC. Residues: CASSTNGLAGGPGEQYF.

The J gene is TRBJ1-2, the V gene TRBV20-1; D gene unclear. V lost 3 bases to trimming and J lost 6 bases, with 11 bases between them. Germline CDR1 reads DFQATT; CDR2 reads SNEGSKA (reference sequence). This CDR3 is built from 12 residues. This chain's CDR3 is CSARFGVDGYTF. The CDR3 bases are TGCAGTGCTAGGTTTGGGGTAGATGGCTACACCTTC.

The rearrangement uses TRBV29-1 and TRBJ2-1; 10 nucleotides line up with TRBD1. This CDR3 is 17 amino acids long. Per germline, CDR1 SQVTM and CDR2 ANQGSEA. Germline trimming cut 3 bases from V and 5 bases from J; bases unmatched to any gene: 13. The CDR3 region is CSVEGVGTGAFDNEQFF. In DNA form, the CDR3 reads TGCAGCGTTGAGGGGGTAGGGACAGGGGCTTTTGACAATGAGCAGTTCTTC.

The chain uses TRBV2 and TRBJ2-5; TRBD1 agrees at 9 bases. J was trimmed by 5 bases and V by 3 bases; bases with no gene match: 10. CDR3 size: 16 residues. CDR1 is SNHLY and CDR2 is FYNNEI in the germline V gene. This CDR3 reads CASSDRRQGVIETQYF. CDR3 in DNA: TGTGCCAGCAGTGATCGTCGACAGGGGGTGATTGAGACCCAGTACTTC.

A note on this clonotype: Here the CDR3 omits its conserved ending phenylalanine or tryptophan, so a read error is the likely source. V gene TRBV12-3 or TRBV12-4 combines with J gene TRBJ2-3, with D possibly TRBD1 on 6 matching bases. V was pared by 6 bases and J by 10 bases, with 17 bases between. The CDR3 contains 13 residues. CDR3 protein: CASRPNRAGPQYS. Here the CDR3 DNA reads TGTGCCAGCAGGCCGAACAGGGCAGGTCCGCAGTATTCT.

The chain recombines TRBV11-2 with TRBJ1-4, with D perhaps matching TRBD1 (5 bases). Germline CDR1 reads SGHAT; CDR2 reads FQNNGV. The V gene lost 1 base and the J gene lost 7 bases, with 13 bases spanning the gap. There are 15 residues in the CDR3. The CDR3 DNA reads TGTGCCAGCAGCTTAGGGAGGGGATTGGGTGAAAAACTGTTTTTT. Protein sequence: CASSLGRGLGEKLFF.

CDR3 nucleotides: TGCGCCAGCAGCCCGGATGGGGAAGGCACAGATACGCAGTATTTT. Translating it yields CASSPDGEGTDTQYF. This chain uses TRBV5-1 with TRBJ2-3; D remains ambiguous. In germline, CDR1 is SGHRS, CDR2 YFSETQ. The CDR3 loop spans 15 amino acids. The V end was cut by 4 bases, the J end by 1 base, with 13 bases between.

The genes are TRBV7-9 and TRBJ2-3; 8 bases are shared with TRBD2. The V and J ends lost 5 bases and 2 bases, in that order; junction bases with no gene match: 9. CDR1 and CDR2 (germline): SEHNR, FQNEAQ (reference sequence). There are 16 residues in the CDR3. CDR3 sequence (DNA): TGTGCCAGCAGCCCACCGGGGCGGGGGGACACAGATACGCAGTATTTT. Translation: CASSPPGRGDTDTQYF.

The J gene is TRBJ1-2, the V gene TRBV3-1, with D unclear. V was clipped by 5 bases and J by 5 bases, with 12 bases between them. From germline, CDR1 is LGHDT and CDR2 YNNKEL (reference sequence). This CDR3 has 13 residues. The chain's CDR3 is CASSSAGFYGYTF. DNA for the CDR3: TGTGCCAGCAGCTCAGCGGGATTTTATGGCTACACCTTC.